This TCR beta chain came from a study of blood T cell repertoires in COVID-19. For the study at large: Researchers got acute and convalescent COVID-19 samples from the United States, Italy and Spain. From T cells, B-cell-depleted T cells, or PBMCs came the material, which was cDNA or gDNA.

Source study methods: Amplification from reference gene primers served as the basis for estimated nucleated cell counts. Using immunoSEQ multiplex PCR, the repertoire was profiled, and TCRdb retains in-frame clones only, with some absent. V and J calls and clone size follow that table, whereas D and trimming were derived from the DNA. The sample lists 45,000 to 50,000 clones; 65% to 90% were seen once. The V gene end was trimmed by 3 bases and the J gene end by 1 base; junction bases not matched to a gene: 8. Per germline, CDR1 KGHSH and CDR2 LQKENI. CDR3 length: 17 residues. Sequencing was performed on peripheral blood. The chain joins TRBV18 to TRBJ1-5, with TRBD1 identical over 8 bases. The clonotype originates from a man aged 40-50 years with acute or convalescent COVID-19. The CDR3 region is CASSPWTGIGSNQPQHF. The DNA of the CDR3 is TGTGCCAGCTCACCTTGGACAGGGATCGGGAGCAATCAGCCCCAGCATTTT.